These T cell receptor beta chains were read from a single sample in a study of blood T cell repertoires in COVID-19. The assay was immunoSEQ multiplex PCR, and TCRdb's table has in-frame clones only and misses some. The data contain about 63,000 clones, less than 80% of them singletons. The sequencing sample was made of peripheral blood. These receptors all stem from a human donor in a cohort sampled during active COVID-19. CDR3s include the opening cysteine and the closing phenylalanine or tryptophan. Each record gives: D gene, clone size, J gene, V gene, CDR3 DNA, CDR3 protein. D genes are given only for firm matches. Clone size is stated in some rows and not others, as once, few, many or a class when expanded.

D: .; size: .; J: TRBJ2-7; V: TRBV7-3; DNA: TGTGCCAGCAGCTTAAGTCCCGGCTACGAGCAGTACTTC; CDR3: CASSLSPGYEQYF
D: .; size: .; J: TRBJ1-4; V: TRBV19; DNA: TGTGCCAGTAGTAAACAGATCGCAACTAATGAAAAACTGTTTTTT; CDR3: CASSKQIATNEKLFF
D: TRBD1; size: .; J: TRBJ1-2; V: TRBV5-1; DNA: TGCGCCAGCAGCCGCGACGGGACAGGGCCTCGAGCTAACTATGGCTACACCTTC; CDR3: CASSRDGTGPRANYGYTF
D: TRBD1; size: .; J: TRBJ2-1; V: TRBV5-4; DNA: TGTGCCAGCAGCGCCCGGGACAGGGACCACAATGAGCAGTTCTTC; CDR3: CASSARDRDHNEQFF
D: .; size: .; J: TRBJ2-2; V: TRBV11-3; DNA: TGTGCCAGCAGCAAAACTAGATCCGGGGAGCTGTTTTTT; CDR3: CASSKTRSGELFF
D: .; size: few; J: TRBJ1-1; V: TRBV10-2; DNA: TGCGCCAGCAGTGTAACGGGGGGCACTGAAGCTTTCTTT; CDR3: CASSVTGGTEAFF
D: TRBD2; size: few; J: TRBJ2-3; V: TRBV9; DNA: TGTGCCAGCAGCGTAGCGGGTAGCGGGGGCACAGATACGCAGTATTTT; CDR3: CASSVAGSGGTDTQYF
D: .; size: once; J: TRBJ1-1; V: TRBV6-2/TRBV6-3; DNA: TGTGCCAGCAGTTCGGGGGGGGGTCGCACTGAAGCTTTCTTT; CDR3: CASSSGGGRTEAFF
D: .; size: .; J: TRBJ1-2; V: TRBV21-1; DNA: TGTGCCAGCAGCAAAGTCAGGGGCTTACAATATGGCTACACCTTC; CDR3: CASSKVRGLQYGYTF
D: TRBD2; size: once; J: TRBJ2-7; V: TRBV3-1/TRBV3-2; DNA: TGTGCCAGCAGCCAAGATGCCCTAGCGGGAGTTGGCGAGCAGTACTTC; CDR3: CASSQDALAGVGEQYF
D: .; size: once; J: TRBJ2-5; V: TRBV28; DNA: TGTGCCAGCAGTTTGAGGGGGACTATACAAGAGACCCAGTACTTC; CDR3: CASSLRGTIQETQYF
D: TRBD2; size: .; J: TRBJ2-3; V: TRBV7-3; DNA: TGTGCCAGCAGCGACGCGGGGGATCGTGCAGATACGCAGTATTTT; CDR3: CASSDAGDRADTQYF
D: .; size: .; J: TRBJ1-2; V: TRBV28; DNA: TGTGCCAGCACGGAGGCCGGGAGAGGCGCCTTC; CDR3: CASTEAGRGAF
D: .; size: .; J: TRBJ2-3; V: TRBV7-9; DNA: TGTGCCAGCAGCGGGGGCCGTGACAGTTCAGATACGCAGTATTTT; CDR3: CASSGGRDSSDTQYF
D: TRBD1; size: .; J: TRBJ1-3; V: TRBV18; DNA: TGTGCCAGCTCTCCCACAGGGGTTGGTGGAAACACCATATATTTT; CDR3: CASSPTGVGGNTIYF
D: .; size: .; J: TRBJ2-2; V: TRBV18; DNA: TGTGCCAGCTCGCCGGGATTTAACACCGGGGAGCTGTTTTTT; CDR3: CASSPGFNTGELFF
D: .; size: .; J: TRBJ2-1; V: TRBV9; DNA: TGTGCCAGCAGCGTAGGTTTAGAGGGGGCCGGGGGAGTCTACGAGCAGTTCTTC; CDR3: CASSVGLEGAGGVYEQFF
D: .; size: .; J: TRBJ2-1; V: TRBV3-1/TRBV3-2; DNA: TGTGCCAGCAGCCGACTAGCCTACAATGAGCAGTTCTTC; CDR3: CASSRLAYNEQFF
D: .; size: few; J: TRBJ1-2; V: TRBV19; DNA: TGTGCCAGTAGTACTACAGGCCTCTATGGCTACACCTTC; CDR3: CASSTTGLYGYTF
D: TRBD1; size: .; J: TRBJ1-5; V: TRBV6-5; DNA: TGTGCCAGCAGTTACATAGGGGGCTCCAATCAGCCCCAGCATTTT; CDR3: CASSYIGGSNQPQHF
D: TRBD1; size: .; J: TRBJ2-7; V: TRBV7-6; DNA: TGTGCCAGCAGCCCCGACAGGGTCGACGAGCAGTACTTC; CDR3: CASSPDRVDEQYF
D: .; size: .; J: TRBJ1-1; V: TRBV4-1; DNA: TGCGCCAGCAGCCAAGAGCGGGGAAGCGCTGAAGCTTTCTTT; CDR3: CASSQERGSAEAFF
D: TRBD1; size: .; J: TRBJ2-7; V: TRBV5-8; DNA: TGTGCCAGCAGCCTGAGACAGGGGACAGCTTTCGAGCAGTACTTC; CDR3: CASSLRQGTAFEQYF
D: .; size: .; J: TRBJ2-7; V: TRBV5-6; DNA: TGTGCCAGCAGCCCGGACATGGGTTACGAGCAGTACTTC; CDR3: CASSPDMGYEQYF
D: TRBD2; size: .; J: TRBJ2-7; V: TRBV9; DNA: TGTGCCAGCAGCGTGGAGGGAGGGCCAAACTACGAGCAGTACTTC; CDR3: CASSVEGGPNYEQYF
D: TRBD2; size: few; J: TRBJ2-1; V: TRBV28; DNA: TGTGCCAGCAGGTCCTTGACTAGCGGGATATACAATGAGCAGTTCTTC; CDR3: CASRSLTSGIYNEQFF
D: .; size: .; J: TRBJ2-1; V: TRBV14; DNA: TGTGCCAGCAGCCAAGGGTATAGCGGCAATGAGCAGTTCTTC; CDR3: CASSQGYSGNEQFF
D: .; size: once; J: TRBJ1-1; V: TRBV19; DNA: TGTGCCAGTAGTATAGTGGCAGGAGGGGCCACTGAAGCTTTCTTT; CDR3: CASSIVAGGATEAFF
D: TRBD1; size: .; J: TRBJ2-1; V: TRBV3-1/TRBV3-2; DNA: TGTGCCAGCAGCCGCGGACAGGGCCTGCAGTTCTTC; CDR3: CASSRGQGLQFF
D: .; size: .; J: TRBJ2-2; V: TRBV19; DNA: TGTGCCAGTAGTATGAAGCAAGGGGCGAACACCGGGGAGCTGTTTTTT; CDR3: CASSMKQGANTGELFF
D: .; size: .; J: TRBJ1-5; V: TRBV19; DNA: TGTGCCAGTATTGGGGGCTTCAATCAGCCCCAGCATTTT; CDR3: CASIGGFNQPQHF
D: TRBD1; size: few; J: TRBJ1-5; V: TRBV19; DNA: TGTGCCAGTAGAATTTCACAGGGGTATCAGCCCCAGCATTTT; CDR3: CASRISQGYQPQHF
D: TRBD2; size: few; J: TRBJ2-7; V: TRBV7-3; DNA: TGTGCCAGCAGCCCCAGCGGCGGGAGGGCCGATGAGCAGTACTTC; CDR3: CASSPSGGRADEQYF
D: .; size: .; J: TRBJ2-1; V: TRBV27; DNA: TGTGCCAGCAGTTTTACGGGAGCGGGTGAGCAGTTCTTC; CDR3: CASSFTGAGEQFF
D: .; size: .; J: TRBJ1-4; V: TRBV6-1; DNA: TGTGCCAGCAGTGATGGGGCAGGGGCAGGCGAAAAACTGTTTTTT; CDR3: CASSDGAGAGEKLFF
D: TRBD2; size: .; J: TRBJ2-5; V: TRBV5-8; DNA: TGTGCCAGCAGCTCGCGTAGCGGGGTCCAAGAGACCCAGTACTTC; CDR3: CASSSRSGVQETQYF
D: TRBD1; size: many; J: TRBJ1-4; V: TRBV19; DNA: TGTGCCAGTAAAGGAGCCAGGGGGCGCGGGGAAAAACTGTTTTTT; CDR3: CASKGARGRGEKLFF
D: .; size: .; J: TRBJ1-4; V: TRBV19; DNA: TGTGCCAGTTCCGGGAATCTTAAAAAACTGTTTTTT; CDR3: CASSGNLKKLFF
D: .; size: .; J: TRBJ1-1; V: TRBV29-1; DNA: TGCAGCGTTGATGGGGGCTTAAAGCCGAACACTGAAGCTTTCTTT; CDR3: CSVDGGLKPNTEAFF
D: .; size: .; J: TRBJ2-2; V: TRBV15; DNA: TGTGCCACCCAGCAGGGGCCAGACACCGGGGAGCTGTTTTTT; CDR3: CATQQGPDTGELFF
D: .; size: .; J: TRBJ2-2; V: TRBV14; DNA: TGTGCCAGCAGCACAACGGCGAGAGGGCCGGGCACCGGGGAGCTGTTTTTT; CDR3: CASSTTARGPGTGELFF